The 17 T cell receptor beta chains presented below share a single source sample, sequenced in a study of cytomegalovirus exposure and HLA in healthy donors (dated by TCRdb to the late 2010s). Library preparation employed the immunoSEQ multiplex PCR assay. For the multiplex PCR, a mixture combining 60 forward primers for TCR Vbeta segments and 13 reverse primers for TCR Jbeta segments was used. TCRdb took over this immuneACCESS table, retaining in-frame rearrangements with V and J assigned. Such tables are incomplete; in checked studies, under half of the missing clones stem from an unresolved V gene, and the remainder is unexplained. For this sample there are roughly 150,000 clones; 65% to 70% appear just once. The top ten clonotypes cover about 10% of the sample. The specimen sequenced was PBMCs. The receptors shown here come from a young man in good health and CMV-seropositive.

The chain is built from TRBV4-1 and TRBJ2-1, with TRBD1 as a possible D gene (6 bases). CDR1 and CDR2 (germline): MGHRA, YSYEKL. Trimming left V 0 bases short and J 15 bases short, with 21 bases between. The CDR3 extends over 15 amino acids. CDR3 protein: CASSQEQGYSSRPFF. CDR3 sequence (DNA): TGCGCCAGCAGCCAAGAACAGGGATATAGTTCACGGCCGTTCTTC.

J is TRBJ2-7 and V is TRBV25-1; the match to TRBD1 covers 7 bases. V lost 4 bases and J lost 5; bases outside the gene matches: 11. The germline V gene encodes CDR1 MGHDK and CDR2 SYGVNS. The CDR3 consists of 15 residues. CDR3 in DNA: TGTGCCAGCAGTGCGGCAGGGGGACCATCCCACGAGCAGTACTTC. Amino acids: CASSAAGGPSHEQYF.

The rearrangement links TRBV7-3 to TRBJ2-2, with D tentatively TRBD2 (5 bases). Trimming cost V 3 bases and J 5 bases, with 16 bases left between them. Germline CDR1 SGHTA, CDR2 FQGTGA. The CDR3 loop spans 16 amino acids. Written as DNA, the CDR3 is TGTGCCAGCAGCTTGGCTGTGGGCCCGGGGACCGGGGAGCTGTTTTTT. It translates to CASSLAVGPGTGELFF.

The chain employs TRBV7-9 and TRBJ1-1; D ambiguous. Germline V gene lookup returns CDR1 SEHNR and CDR2 FQNEAQ (reference sequence). The ends were cut back, 3 bases at V and 2 bases at J, with 13 bases in the middle. The CDR3 loop spans 15 amino acids. For the CDR3, the DNA is TGTGCCAGCAGCTTTGAGGTCAGCAAAAACACTGAAGCTTTCTTT. This codes for CASSFEVSKNTEAFF.

The genes are TRBV12-5 and TRBJ2-7; no definite D call. V was shortened by 0 bases and J by 2 bases, with 20 bases between the two germline ends. In germline, CDR1 is LGHNT, CDR2 FRNRAP. The length of the CDR3 is 18 residues. This chain's CDR3 is CASGLVLGPDLLAYEQYF. In DNA form, the CDR3 reads TGTGCTAGTGGTTTGGTACTTGGTCCAGACTTACTTGCCTACGAGCAGTACTTC.

This sequence joins TRBV9 and TRBJ2-1; TRBD1 aligns across 8 bases. J was trimmed by 5 bases and V by 4 bases; bases with no gene match: 5. CDR3 length equals 14 residues. Germline V gene sequence: CDR1 SGDLS, CDR2 YYNGEE. The CDR3 protein is CASSLQGVHNEQFF. CDR3 nucleotides: TGTGCCAGCAGCCTACAGGGGGTACACAATGAGCAGTTCTTC.

This clone was seen a few times. The CDR3 spells CASSLGGAEAFF. CDR3 sequence (DNA): TGTGCCAGCAGCTTAGGAGGTGCTGAAGCTTTCTTT. This chain uses TRBV7-9 with TRBJ1-1; D unclear. The CDR3 consists of 12 residues. Per the germline V gene, CDR1 is SEHNR and CDR2 is FQNEAQ (reference sequence). V lost 1 base and J 6 bases, leaving 6 bases between the germline ends.

The CDR3 spells CASSVGLRPYEQYF. CDR3 nucleotide sequence: TGCGCCAGCAGCGTGGGACTCCGACCCTACGAGCAGTACTTC. V is TRBV5-1 and J is TRBJ2-7, with D perhaps matching TRBD2 (6 bases). Germline assignment: CDR1 SGHRS and CDR2 YFSETQ. The CDR3 contains 14 residues. V lost 4 bases, J lost 2 bases, and 13 bases lay in between.

The J gene is TRBJ2-1, the V gene TRBV18, with 12 positions matching TRBD1. This CDR3 contains 15 residues. J was trimmed by 7 bases and V by 3 bases; bases with no gene match: 4. The germline V gene has CDR1 KGHSH and CDR2 LQKENI. CDR3 nucleotide sequence: TGTGCCAGCTCACCGCCGGGACAGGGGGCTAATGAGCAGTTCTTC. Translated, it gives CASSPPGQGANEQFF. Full variable domain (remainder filled in from reference TRBV18 and TRBJ2-1): NAGVMQNPRHLVRRRGQEARLRCSPMKGHSHVYWYRQLPEEGLKFMVYLQKENIIDESGMPKERFSAEFPKEGPSILRIQQVVRGDSAAYFCASSPPGQGANEQFFGPGTRLTVL.

This clone has just one count. V is TRBV10-3 and J is TRBJ2-2, with TRBD2 identical over 9 bases. Unmatched junction bases numbered 8, after V lost 4 bases and J lost 2 bases. CDR3 length: 17 amino acids. Germline lookup yields CDR1 ENHRY and CDR2 SYGVKD. The CDR3: CAISASSGRDNTGELFF. The CDR3, as DNA: TGTGCCATCAGTGCCAGTAGCGGGAGAGACAACACCGGGGAGCTGTTTTTT.

The CDR3 reads CASSIGAWDEKLFF. For the CDR3, the DNA is TGTGCCAGTAGTATAGGGGCTTGGGATGAAAAACTGTTTTTT. This chain joins TRBV19 and TRBJ1-4; D not certain. This CDR3 is 14 amino acids long. V was pared by 1 base and J by 6 bases, with 9 bases between. Looked up from germline, CDR1 is LNHDA and CDR2 is SQIVND (reference sequence).

The J gene is TRBJ1-1, the V gene TRBV9, with TRBD1 matching 8 bases. This CDR3 is built from 14 residues. J lost 7 bases, V lost 3 bases, and 8 bases had no gene match. Germline CDR1 and CDR2: SGDLS and YYNGEE. The CDR3 spells CASSGFRGRVEAFF. The CDR3 nucleotides are TGTGCCAGCAGCGGGTTCAGGGGGCGAGTTGAAGCTTTCTTT.

The genes are TRBV15 and TRBJ2-7, with 8 bases aligning to TRBD1. The germline V gene encodes CDR1 LNHNV and CDR2 YYDKDF (reference sequence). The CDR3 is 15 amino acids. V was pared by 1 base and J by 2 bases, with 4 bases of the junction left unmatched. CDR3 sequence (DNA): TGTGCCACCAGCAGAGGGGGGACAGGTACCTACGAGCAGTACTTC. Translation gives CATSRGGTGTYEQYF.

The chain uses TRBV11-1 and TRBJ1-1, with TRBD1 identical over 8 bases. V trimming: 5 bases; J trimming: 5 bases; junction bases outside the gene matches: 10. CDR1 is SGHAT, CDR2 FQDESV, per germline (reference sequence). The CDR3 has 15 amino acids. DNA for the CDR3: TGTGCCAGCAGCACGGCGGGACAGGCGGGTACTGAAGCTTTCTTT. Its protein is CASSTAGQAGTEAFF.

This CDR3 is CASIGDYEQYF. Written as DNA, the CDR3 is TGTGCCAGCATTGGAGATTACGAGCAGTACTTC. The rearrangement joins TRBV28 to TRBJ2-7; D ambiguous. Germline V gene sequence: CDR1 MDHEN, CDR2 SYDVKM. Trimming cost V 7 bases and J 4 bases, with 8 bases left between them. The CDR3 contains 11 residues. The full variable domain, its missing parts supplied by reference TRBV28 and TRBJ2-7, is DVKVTQSSRYLVKRTGEKVFLECVQDMDHENMFWYRQDPGLGLRLIYFSYDVKMKEKGDIPEGYSVSREKKERFSLILESASTNQTSMYLCASIGDYEQYFGPGTRLTVT.

Only a few counts were recorded for this clone. The chain couples TRBV28 to TRBJ2-7; 7 nucleotides match TRBD2. The V segment lost 7 bases and the J segment 0 bases; nucleotides outside the gene matches: 6. This CDR3 has 14 residues. CDR1 and CDR2 from the germline V gene are MDHEN and SYDVKM. The DNA for the CDR3 is TGTGCCAGCACCCCCGGGGGGTCCTCCTACGAGCAGTACTTC. Amino acid sequence: CASTPGGSSYEQYF.

The chain joins TRBV27 to TRBJ2-2, with D possibly being TRBD1 (6 bases). Germline V gene lookup returns CDR1 MNHEY and CDR2 SMNVEV (reference sequence). The CDR3 has 15 amino acids. V lost 6 bases and J lost 6, with 17 bases in between. The CDR3, as DNA: TGTGCCAGCAGCCACGAAGGCAGGGGTGCCGGGGAGCTGTTTTTT. It codes for CASSHEGRGAGELFF.